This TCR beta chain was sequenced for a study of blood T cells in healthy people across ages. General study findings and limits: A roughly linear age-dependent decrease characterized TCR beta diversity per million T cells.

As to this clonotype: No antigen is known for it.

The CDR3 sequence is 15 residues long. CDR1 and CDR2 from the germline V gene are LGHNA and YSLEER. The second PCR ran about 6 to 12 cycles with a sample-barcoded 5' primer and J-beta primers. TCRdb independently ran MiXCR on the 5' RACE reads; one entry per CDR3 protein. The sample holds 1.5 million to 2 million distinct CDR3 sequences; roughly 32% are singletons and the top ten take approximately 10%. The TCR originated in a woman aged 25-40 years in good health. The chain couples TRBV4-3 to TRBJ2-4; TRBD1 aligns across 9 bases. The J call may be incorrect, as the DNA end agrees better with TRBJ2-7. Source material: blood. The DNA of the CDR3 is TGCGCCAGCAGCCAAGATGGACAGGGGAACTACGAGCAGTACTTC. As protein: CASSQDGQGNYEQYF.